This TCR beta chain was sequenced in a study of blood T cell repertoires in COVID-19. Study at large: Sites across the United States, Italy and Spain contributed samples from acute and convalescent COVID-19.

Clones were read by immunoSEQ multiplex PCR, and TCRdb kept only the in-frame ones, dropping some. The sample records about 200,000 clones, 89% being singletons. V shed 2 bases and J 4 bases; nucleotides not matched to a gene: 8. The CDR3 is made up of 17 amino acids. Germline CDR1 KGHSH, CDR2 LQKENI. The source material was peripheral blood. The chain uses TRBV18 and TRBJ1-2; 12 nucleotides agree with TRBD1. The receptor's source is a man aged 40-50 years with acute or convalescent COVID-19. The CDR3 sequence: CASSPRGTGGIGYGYTF. CDR3 bases: TGTGCCAGCTCACCAAGGGGGACAGGGGGCATTGGCTATGGCTACACCTTC. Full variable domain (rest looked up from reference TRBV18 and TRBJ1-2): NAGVMQNPRHLVRRRGQEARLRCSPMKGHSHVYWYRQLPEEGLKFMVYLQKENIIDESGMPKERFSAEFPKEGPSILRIQQVVRGDSAAYFCASSPRGTGGIGYGYTFGSGTRLTVV.